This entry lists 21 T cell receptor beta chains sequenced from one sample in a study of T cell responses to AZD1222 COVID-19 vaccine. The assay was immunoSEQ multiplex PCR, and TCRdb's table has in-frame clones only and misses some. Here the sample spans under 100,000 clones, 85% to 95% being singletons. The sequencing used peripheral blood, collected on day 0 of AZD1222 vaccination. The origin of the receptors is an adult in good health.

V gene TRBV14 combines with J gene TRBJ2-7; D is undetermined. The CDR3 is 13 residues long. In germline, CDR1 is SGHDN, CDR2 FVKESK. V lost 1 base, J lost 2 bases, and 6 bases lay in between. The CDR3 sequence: CASSQGHAYEQYF. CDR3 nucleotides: TGTGCCAGCAGCCAAGGCCATGCCTACGAGCAGTACTTC. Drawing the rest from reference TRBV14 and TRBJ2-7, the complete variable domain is EAGVTQFPSHSVIEKGQTVTLRCDPISGHDNLYWYRRVMGKEIKFLLHFVKESKQDESGMPNNRFLAERTGGTYSTLKVQPAELEDSGVYFCASSQGHAYEQYFGPGTRLTVT.

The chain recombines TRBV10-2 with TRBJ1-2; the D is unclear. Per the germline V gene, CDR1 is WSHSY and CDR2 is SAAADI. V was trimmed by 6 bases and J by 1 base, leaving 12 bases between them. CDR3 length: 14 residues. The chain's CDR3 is CASRRTDLNYGYTF. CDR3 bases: TGCGCCAGCAGGCGGACCGACCTTAACTATGGCTACACCTTC.

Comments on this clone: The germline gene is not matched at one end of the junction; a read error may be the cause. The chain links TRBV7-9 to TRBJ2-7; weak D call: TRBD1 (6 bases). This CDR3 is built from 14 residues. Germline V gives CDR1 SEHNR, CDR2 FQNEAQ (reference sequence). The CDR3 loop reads CASTLGQNSYEQYF. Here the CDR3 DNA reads TGTGCCAGCACCTTAGGACAGAACTCCTACGAGCAGTACTTC. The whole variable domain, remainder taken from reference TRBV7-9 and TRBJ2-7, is DTGVSQNPRHKITKRGQNVTFRCDPISEHNRLYWYRQTLGQGPEFLTYFQNEAQLEKSRLLSDRFSAERPKGSFSTLEIQRTEQGDSAMYLCASTLGQNSYEQYFGPGTRLTVT.

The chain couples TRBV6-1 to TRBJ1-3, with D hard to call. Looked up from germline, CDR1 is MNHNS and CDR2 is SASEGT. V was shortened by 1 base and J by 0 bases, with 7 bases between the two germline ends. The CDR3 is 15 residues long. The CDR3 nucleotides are TGTGCCAGCAGTGAAGGCCCATACTCTGGAAACACCATATATTTT. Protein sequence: CASSEGPYSGNTIYF.

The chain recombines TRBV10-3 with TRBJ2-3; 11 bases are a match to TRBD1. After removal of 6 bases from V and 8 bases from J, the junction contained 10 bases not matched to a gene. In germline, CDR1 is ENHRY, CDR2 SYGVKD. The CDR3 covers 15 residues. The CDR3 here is CAIRDGQGAEATQYF. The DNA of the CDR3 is TGTGCCATCAGAGACGGACAGGGGGCTGAGGCTACGCAGTATTTT.

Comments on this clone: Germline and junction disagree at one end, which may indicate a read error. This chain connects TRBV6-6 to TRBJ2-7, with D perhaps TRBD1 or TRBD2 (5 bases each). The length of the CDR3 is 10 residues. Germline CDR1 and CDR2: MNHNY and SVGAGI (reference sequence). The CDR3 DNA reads TGTGCCAGCGGGGACCGGGACGTTCTCTTC. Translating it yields CASGDRDVLF.

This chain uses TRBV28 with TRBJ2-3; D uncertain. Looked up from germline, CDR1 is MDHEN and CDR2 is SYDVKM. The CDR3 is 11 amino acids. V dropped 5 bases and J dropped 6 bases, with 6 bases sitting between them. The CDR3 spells CASSPRDTQYF. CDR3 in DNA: TGTGCCAGCAGTCCCCGGGATACGCAGTATTTT.

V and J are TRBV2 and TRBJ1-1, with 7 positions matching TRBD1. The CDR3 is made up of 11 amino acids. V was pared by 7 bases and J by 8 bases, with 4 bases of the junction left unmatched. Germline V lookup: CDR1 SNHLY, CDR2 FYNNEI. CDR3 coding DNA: TGTGCCAGCACCCAGGACAGGGAAGCTTTCTTT. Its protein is CASTQDREAFF.

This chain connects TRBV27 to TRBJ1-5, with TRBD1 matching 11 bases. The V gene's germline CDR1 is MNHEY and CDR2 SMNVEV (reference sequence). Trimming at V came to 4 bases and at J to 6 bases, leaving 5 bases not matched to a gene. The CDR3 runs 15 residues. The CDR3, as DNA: TGTGCCAGCAGTTCCGGGACAGGGGGAATTCAGCCCCAGCATTTT. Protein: CASSSGTGGIQPQHF.

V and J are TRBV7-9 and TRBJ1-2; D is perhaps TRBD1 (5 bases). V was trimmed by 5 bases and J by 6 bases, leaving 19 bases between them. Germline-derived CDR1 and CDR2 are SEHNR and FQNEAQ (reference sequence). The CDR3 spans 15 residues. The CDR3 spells CASSDQSRVYDGYTF. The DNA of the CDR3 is TGTGCCAGCAGCGATCAGTCCAGGGTTTACGATGGCTACACCTTC.

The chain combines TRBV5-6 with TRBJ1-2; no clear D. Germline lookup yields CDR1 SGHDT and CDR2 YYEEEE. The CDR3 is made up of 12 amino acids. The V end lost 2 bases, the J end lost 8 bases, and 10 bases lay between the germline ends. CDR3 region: CASSFQVEGYTF. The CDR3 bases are TGTGCCAGCAGCTTCCAGGTGGAAGGCTACACCTTC. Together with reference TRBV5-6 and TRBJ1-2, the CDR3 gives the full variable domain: DAGVTQSPTHLIKTRGQQVTLRCSPKSGHDTVSWYQQALGQGPQFIFQYYEEEERQRGNFPDRFSGHQFPNYSSELNVNALLLGDSALYLCASSFQVEGYTFGSGTRLTVV.

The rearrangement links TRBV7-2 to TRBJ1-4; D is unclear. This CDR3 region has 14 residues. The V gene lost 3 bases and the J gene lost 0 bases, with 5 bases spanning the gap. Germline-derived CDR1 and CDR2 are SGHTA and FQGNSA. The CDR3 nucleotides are TGTGCCAGCAGCTTCCGCGCAACTAATGAAAAACTGTTTTTT. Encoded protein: CASSFRATNEKLFF.

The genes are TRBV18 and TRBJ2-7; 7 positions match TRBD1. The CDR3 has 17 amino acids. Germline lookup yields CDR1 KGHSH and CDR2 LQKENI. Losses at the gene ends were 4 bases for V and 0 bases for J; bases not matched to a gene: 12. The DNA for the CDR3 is TGTGCCAGCTCACTCATTGCCAGGGGGTATAGCTCCTACGAGCAGTACTTC. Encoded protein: CASSLIARGYSSYEQYF.

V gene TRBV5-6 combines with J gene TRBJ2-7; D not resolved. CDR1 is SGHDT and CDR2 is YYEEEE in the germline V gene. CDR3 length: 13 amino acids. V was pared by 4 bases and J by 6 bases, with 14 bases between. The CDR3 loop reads CASSPASGREQYF. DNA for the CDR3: TGTGCCAGCAGCCCAGCCAGTGGGCGCGAGCAGTACTTC. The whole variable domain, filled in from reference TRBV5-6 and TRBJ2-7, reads DAGVTQSPTHLIKTRGQQVTLRCSPKSGHDTVSWYQQALGQGPQFIFQYYEEEERQRGNFPDRFSGHQFPNYSSELNVNALLLGDSALYLCASSPASGREQYFGPGTRLTVT.

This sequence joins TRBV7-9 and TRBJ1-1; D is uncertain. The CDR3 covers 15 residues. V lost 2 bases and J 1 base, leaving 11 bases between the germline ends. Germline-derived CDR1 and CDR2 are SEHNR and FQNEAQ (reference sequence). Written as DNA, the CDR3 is TGTGCCAGCAGCTTAATTCACGGAGCGAACACTGAAGCTTTCTTT. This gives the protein CASSLIHGANTEAFF.

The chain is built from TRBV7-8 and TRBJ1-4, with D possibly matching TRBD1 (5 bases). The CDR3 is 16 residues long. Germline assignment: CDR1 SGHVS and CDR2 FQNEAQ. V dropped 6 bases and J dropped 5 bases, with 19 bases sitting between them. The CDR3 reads CASSPLAGRGNEKLFF. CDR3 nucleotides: TGTGCCAGCAGTCCCCTGGCAGGGAGGGGCAATGAAAAACTGTTTTTT. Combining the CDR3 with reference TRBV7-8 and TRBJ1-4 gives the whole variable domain GAGVSQSPRYKVAKRGQDVALRCDPISGHVSLFWYQQALGQGPEFLTYFQNEAQLDKSGLPSDRFFAERPEGSVSTLKIQRTQQEDSAVYLCASSPLAGRGNEKLFFGSGTQLSVL.

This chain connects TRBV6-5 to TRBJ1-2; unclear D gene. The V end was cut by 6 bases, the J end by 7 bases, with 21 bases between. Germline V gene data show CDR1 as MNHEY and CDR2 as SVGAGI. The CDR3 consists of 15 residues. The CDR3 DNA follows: TGTGCCAGCAGAGACTGGGGAAGGGAATATTTTGGCTACACCTTC. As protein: CASRDWGREYFGYTF.

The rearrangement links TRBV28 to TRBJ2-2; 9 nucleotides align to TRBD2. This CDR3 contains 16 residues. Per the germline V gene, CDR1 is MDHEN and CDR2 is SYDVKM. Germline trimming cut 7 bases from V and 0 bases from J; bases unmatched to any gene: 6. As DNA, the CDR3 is TGTGCCAGCACTCGCGGGGGGGCCACGAACACCGGGGAGCTGTTTTTT. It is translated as CASTRGGATNTGELFF.

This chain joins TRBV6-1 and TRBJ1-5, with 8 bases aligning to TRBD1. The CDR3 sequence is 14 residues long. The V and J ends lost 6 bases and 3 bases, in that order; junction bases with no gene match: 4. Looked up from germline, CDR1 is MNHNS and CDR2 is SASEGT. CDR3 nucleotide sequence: TGTGCCAGCAGATGGACAGGGCTCAATCAGCCCCAGCATTTT. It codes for CASRWTGLNQPQHF.

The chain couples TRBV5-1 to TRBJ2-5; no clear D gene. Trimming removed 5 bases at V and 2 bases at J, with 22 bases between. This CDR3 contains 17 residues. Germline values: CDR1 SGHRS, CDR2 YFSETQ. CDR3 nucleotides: TGCGCCAGCAGACTAAGGGCCTCAGACTTGGGTCAAGAGACCCAGTACTTC. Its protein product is CASRLRASDLGQETQYF.

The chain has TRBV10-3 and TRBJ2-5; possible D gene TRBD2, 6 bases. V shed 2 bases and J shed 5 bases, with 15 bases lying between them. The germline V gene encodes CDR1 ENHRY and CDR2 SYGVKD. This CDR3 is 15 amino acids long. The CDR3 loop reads CAISEVGGEGETQYF. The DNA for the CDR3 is TGTGCCATCAGTGAGGTCGGCGGGGAAGGGGAGACCCAGTACTTC.